This T cell receptor beta chain was profiled in a study of shared clonotypes between healthy human individuals (dated by TCRdb to between 2020 and 2021). Study-level background: A couple of women and a few men aged 18 to 49 years were included in the cohort. Per donor, three plates each were used for CD4 naive and CD4 memory, two for CD8 naive, and one for CD8 memory. Each donor's leukapheresis produced roughly between roughly 0.9 and 8.9 billion PBMCs. To estimate repertoire size and how much clonotype sharing occurs between individuals, the study deeply sequenced the blood TCR repertoires of five healthy adults. Libraries were prepared and TCR repertoires were sequenced by different laboratories using diverse techniques, in order to increase sequencing depth and limit assay-specific biases.

Using the deep immunoSEQ assay, multiplex PCR amplified TCR CDR3 regions from genomic DNA. For each cell subset, the extracted genomic DNA was distributed evenly across all wells of several immunoSEQ 96-well plates, and each plate served as one replicate. For sorted subsets, about 220 ng of genomic DNA, equivalent to around 30,000 T cell genomes, went into each replicate PCR. The purified libraries were quantified using a Qubit 3.0 fluorometer, sized with a Bioanalyzer 2100, and then quantified again using the KAPA Library Quantification kit. Every immunoSEQ 96-well plate was sequenced on a dedicated single-read 150-cycle Illumina NextSeq 550 flow cell. Concerning the study's data processing: Because the immunoSEQ output held only junctional sequences and lacked quality scores, the filtering could not match the filtering applied to full-length reads. Sequences were annotated with PyIR, a Python wrapper for IgBLAST v1.9, and V/J genes and CDR3 were assigned using IMGT germline references. Reads were removed for weak V/J assignments (E-value above 1e-6), missing CDR3, stop codons, out-of-frame junctions, or ambiguous translated residues. A V3J clonotype was defined by an identical inferred V gene, J gene, and CDR3 amino acid sequence. The percentage overlap between two repertoires was calculated by dividing the number of shared unique clonotypes by the size of the smaller repertoire. Three approaches were used to assess repertoire richness: RTK rarefaction, the Chao1 estimator, and Recon v2.1 estimates of unobserved clonotypes. OLGA was used to compute generation probabilities for all TCRbeta clonotypes that the gDNA method yielded from four donors. TCRdb obtained this table from immuneACCESS and retained in-frame rearrangements with V and J assigned. These tables miss some clones; where compared with another copy, unresolved V genes account for less than half of the shortfall, and the remainder is unexplained. V and J calls and clone size are given by that table; D and trimming were obtained from the DNA. This sample comprises under 2,500,000 clones, 90% to 97% of them detected only once. Of the sample, 0.13% is held by the ten largest clones.

The study at large found these results: Sampling was restricted to blood, and TCR repertoires in tissue are likely to differ from TCR repertoires in blood. The genetic and exposure-history diversity represented was limited by the small number of donors. Compared with non-shared clonotypes, the clonotypes found in all four sorted-subset donors had higher generation probabilities. Across a few donors, roughly 5.1% of naive CD4, roughly 3.5% of naive CD8, roughly 2.2% of memory CD4, and approximately 0.4% of memory CD8 clonotypes were shared. Pairwise subsampling led to the expectation that sequencing depth would affect the degree of clonotype sharing among donors. Naive subsets generally had larger estimated clonotype richness than memory subsets. Incomplete sequencing was indicated by rarefaction of sorted-subset datasets, despite the large sequencing depth.

Concerning this clone: Its antigen target is currently unknown. The sample holds no much larger clone one base away, and base qualities are not on file.

Donors were healthy HIV-negative adults with no recently reported acute infections or vaccinations. Only Caucasian adults living in Nashville, Tennessee, USA were represented among the donors. CD4+ T cells were enriched through magnetic negative selection, after which naive cells were positively selected on CD45RA and the remaining negative fraction served as the memory subset. After blood collection by leukapheresis, PBMCs were isolated using Ficoll-Histopaque density gradient centrifugation and then cryopreserved in the vapor phase of liquid nitrogen. Analytical flow cytometry was used to check the purity and quantity of every magnetically sorted T cell population. Each sorted fraction had its genomic DNA isolated and then quantified by UV absorbance on a Nanodrop 2000c. V and J lose 3 bases and 4 bases, and a span of 11 bases separates them. The germline V gene yields SGHVS for CDR1 and FQNEAQ for CDR2. The CDR3 numbers 14 residues from cysteine through phenylalanine. CDR3 DNA only is kept here, 42 bases in frame from base 1.

Sequenced: naive CD4+ T cells sorted from blood. The meaning of the sample's cell subset or site label: CD45RA+ positively selected. The TCR sequence derives from a man aged 18 to 30 in good health. In this chain, TRBV7-8 is recombined with TRBJ2-3; possibly the D gene is TRBD2, per 5 matching bases. The bases read TGTGCCAGCAGCTTCGGGGTTTCAGCAGATACGCAGTATTTT. This translates into CASSFGVSADTQYF.